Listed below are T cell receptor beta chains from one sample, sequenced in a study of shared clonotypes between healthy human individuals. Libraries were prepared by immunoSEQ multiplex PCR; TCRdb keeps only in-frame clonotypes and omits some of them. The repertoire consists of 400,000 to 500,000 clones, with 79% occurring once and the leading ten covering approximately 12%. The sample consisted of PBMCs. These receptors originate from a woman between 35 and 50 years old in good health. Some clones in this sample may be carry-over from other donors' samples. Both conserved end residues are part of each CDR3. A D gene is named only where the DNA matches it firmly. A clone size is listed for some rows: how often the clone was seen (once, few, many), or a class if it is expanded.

cdr3_aa: CASSYSKDEQYF
cdr3_nt: TGTGCCAGCAGTTACTCGAAGGACGAGCAGTACTTC
j_call: TRBJ2-7
d_call: .
v_call: TRBV6-6
clone_size: .

cdr3_aa: CASSKVRTGGSHNEQFF
cdr3_nt: TGTGCCAGCAGCAAAGTTCGGACAGGGGGCTCCCACAATGAGCAGTTCTTC
j_call: TRBJ2-1
d_call: .
v_call: TRBV21-1
clone_size: .

cdr3_aa: CAGGGGRTNEKLFF
cdr3_nt: TGTGCCGGGGGAGGGGGCAGAACTAATGAAAAACTGTTTTTT
j_call: TRBJ1-4
d_call: TRBD1
v_call: TRBV28
clone_size: .

cdr3_aa: CASSNSINQPQHF
cdr3_nt: TGTGCCAGCAGCAACAGTATCAATCAGCCCCAGCATTTT
j_call: TRBJ1-5
d_call: .
v_call: TRBV9
clone_size: .

cdr3_aa: CATDRDYNEKLFF
cdr3_nt: TGTGCCACCGACAGGGATTATAATGAAAAACTGTTTTTT
j_call: TRBJ1-4
d_call: TRBD1
v_call: TRBV6-1
clone_size: .

cdr3_aa: CASSTARVQETQYF
cdr3_nt: TGTGCCAGTAGTACGGCTAGGGTCCAAGAGACCCAGTACTTC
j_call: TRBJ2-5
d_call: .
v_call: TRBV19
clone_size: .

cdr3_aa: CASSPRRMAQYF
cdr3_nt: TGTGCCAGCAGTCCCAGAAGAATGGCCCAGTACTTC
j_call: TRBJ2-5
d_call: .
v_call: TRBV28
clone_size: .

cdr3_aa: CASRGVQNTEAFF
cdr3_nt: TGTGCCAGTAGGGGGGTGCAGAACACTGAAGCTTTCTTT
j_call: TRBJ1-1
d_call: .
v_call: TRBV6-5
clone_size: .

cdr3_aa: CGVTSSGEVFF
cdr3_nt: TGTGGAGTTACTAGTTCCGGAGAAGTTTTCTTT
j_call: TRBJ1-1
d_call: .
v_call: TRBV10-3
clone_size: .

cdr3_aa: CASSHRSSYNEQFF
cdr3_nt: TGTGCCAGCAGCCATAGAAGCTCCTACAATGAGCAGTTCTTC
j_call: TRBJ2-1
d_call: .
v_call: TRBV27
clone_size: .

cdr3_aa: CASSPGTGKGNTEAFF
cdr3_nt: TGTGCCAGCTCACCTGGGACAGGGAAGGGGAACACTGAAGCTTTCTTT
j_call: TRBJ1-1
d_call: TRBD1
v_call: TRBV18
clone_size: once

cdr3_aa: CASSLLQMNTGELFF
cdr3_nt: TGCGCCAGCAGCTTGTTACAGATGAACACCGGGGAGCTGTTTTTT
j_call: TRBJ2-2
d_call: .
v_call: TRBV5-1
clone_size: once

cdr3_aa: CASSHLIGAGELFF
cdr3_nt: TGTGCCAGTAGTCATCTTATAGGCGCGGGGGAGCTGTTTTTT
j_call: TRBJ2-2
d_call: .
v_call: TRBV19
clone_size: few

cdr3_aa: CASSLTGHPSTDTQYF
cdr3_nt: TGTGCCAGCAGCCTTACGGGCCACCCTAGCACAGATACGCAGTATTTT
j_call: TRBJ2-3
d_call: .
v_call: TRBV9
clone_size: .

cdr3_aa: CASSVEQNTGELFF
cdr3_nt: TGTGCCAGCAGCGTTGAGCAGAACACCGGGGAGCTGTTTTTT
j_call: TRBJ2-2
d_call: .
v_call: TRBV9
clone_size: .

cdr3_aa: CAISRQGGTGELFF
cdr3_nt: TGTGCCATCAGTCGACAGGGAGGCACCGGGGAGCTGTTTTTT
j_call: TRBJ2-2
d_call: .
v_call: TRBV10-3
clone_size: .

cdr3_aa: CASRRRDLYNEQFF
cdr3_nt: TGTGCCAGCAGAAGAAGGGACCTATACAATGAGCAGTTCTTC
j_call: TRBJ2-1
d_call: .
v_call: TRBV28
clone_size: .

cdr3_aa: CASSARTASRHYEQYF
cdr3_nt: TGTGCCAGCTCAGCGCGGACAGCCTCCCGACACTACGAGCAGTACTTC
j_call: TRBJ2-7
d_call: .
v_call: TRBV18
clone_size: .

cdr3_aa: CATREGGTDTQYF
cdr3_nt: TGTGCCACCCGGGAGGGCGGCACAGATACGCAGTATTTT
j_call: TRBJ2-3
d_call: TRBD2
v_call: TRBV6-4
clone_size: .

cdr3_aa: CASSPAHGDILRGNYGYTF
cdr3_nt: TGTGCCAGCAGCCCAGCCCATGGGGACATCCTTAGGGGTAACTATGGCTACACCTTC
j_call: TRBJ1-2
d_call: .
v_call: TRBV7-9
clone_size: .

cdr3_aa: CASSQEGRGPAYGYTF
cdr3_nt: TGCGCCAGCAGCCAAGAGGGCAGGGGGCCGGCCTATGGCTACACCTTC
j_call: TRBJ1-2
d_call: TRBD1
v_call: TRBV4-3
clone_size: .

cdr3_aa: CASSSEVGGYYNEQFF
cdr3_nt: TGCGCCAGCAGCTCGGAGGTGGGAGGGTACTACAATGAGCAGTTCTTC
j_call: TRBJ2-1
d_call: TRBD2
v_call: TRBV5-1
clone_size: .

cdr3_aa: CASSLTRDPSIPRSYNEQFF
cdr3_nt: TGTGCCAGCAGTCTTACCAGGGACCCATCTATTCCCCGCTCCTACAATGAGCAGTTCTTC
j_call: TRBJ2-1
d_call: .
v_call: TRBV21-1
clone_size: few

cdr3_aa: CASSIANTQYF
cdr3_nt: TGTGCCAGTAGTATAGCAAATACGCAGTATTTT
j_call: TRBJ2-3
d_call: .
v_call: TRBV19
clone_size: .

cdr3_aa: CASSFEPDQPQHF
cdr3_nt: TGTGCCAGCAGTTTTGAGCCAGATCAGCCCCAGCATTTT
j_call: TRBJ1-5
d_call: .
v_call: TRBV28
clone_size: once

cdr3_aa: CASSLEVSSYNEQFF
cdr3_nt: TGTGCCAGCAGCTTAGAGGTTAGCTCCTACAATGAGCAGTTCTTC
j_call: TRBJ2-1
d_call: .
v_call: TRBV7-2
clone_size: .

cdr3_aa: CASRPDSHNEQFF
cdr3_nt: TGTGCCAGTAGGCCGGACAGTCACAATGAGCAGTTCTTC
j_call: TRBJ2-1
d_call: .
v_call: TRBV19
clone_size: .